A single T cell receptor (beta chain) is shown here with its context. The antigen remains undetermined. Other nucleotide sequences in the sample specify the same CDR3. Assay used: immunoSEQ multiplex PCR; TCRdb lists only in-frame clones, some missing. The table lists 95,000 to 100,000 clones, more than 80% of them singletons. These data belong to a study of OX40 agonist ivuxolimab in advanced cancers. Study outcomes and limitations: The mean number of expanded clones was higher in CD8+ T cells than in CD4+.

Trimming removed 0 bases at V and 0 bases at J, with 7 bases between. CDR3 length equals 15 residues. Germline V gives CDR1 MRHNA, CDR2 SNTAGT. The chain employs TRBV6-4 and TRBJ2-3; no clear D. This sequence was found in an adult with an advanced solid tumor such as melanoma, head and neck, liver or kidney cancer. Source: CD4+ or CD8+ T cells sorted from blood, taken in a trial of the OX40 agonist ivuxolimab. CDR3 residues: CASSDSPGSTDTQYF. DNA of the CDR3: TGTGCCAGCAGTGACTCCCCTGGTAGCACAGATACGCAGTATTTT.